The sequence of this T cell receptor beta chain was determined in a study of control samples from healthy donors and cancer patients. Generated by immunoSEQ multiplex PCR, the TCRdb table keeps only in-frame clones and is missing some. The data contain approximately 70,000 clones, around 87% of them singletons. V dropped 3 bases and J dropped 5 bases, with 16 bases sitting between them. CDR1 KGHSH and CDR2 LQKENI come from the germline V gene. This CDR3 has 15 amino acids. V and J are TRBV18 and TRBJ1-1; a possible D gene is TRBD1 (5 bases). The receptor was derived from a woman between 50 and 59 years old with head and neck cancer. The specimen was PBMCs. The CDR3 protein is CASSPLQGRGTEAFF. The CDR3 DNA follows: TGTGCCAGCTCACCTCTCCAGGGACGAGGAACTGAAGCTTTCTTT.